This T cell receptor beta chain was found in a study of beta chain features in type 1 diabetes. Study-wide findings and caveats: PCR might pick shorter templates more often, in the same way for patients and controls. TCRB CDR3 length was moderately but significantly reduced in all four CD4+ subsets of Type 1 diabetes patients. Cells with high TCR expression could be over-represented by cDNA sequencing.

Germline CDR1 is LNHDA and CDR2 is SQIVND (reference sequence). There are 15 residues in the CDR3. Trimming cost V 5 bases and J 8 bases, with 20 bases left between them. A note on this clone: Its specificity is unknown.

Of the isolated RNA, all was reverse transcribed, and so the sequenced material was expressed TCRB transcripts. Sequencing was performed with immunoSEQ multiplex PCR; in TCRdb, only in-frame clones are kept and a portion is missing. The sample holds approximately 730,000 clones; roughly 13% are singletons and the top ten take roughly 0.022%. Stem cell-like memory, regulatory, central memory and naive CD4+ cells were sorted via CD45RO/CCR7/CD25/CD127/CD95/CD27. This TCR derives from a young man with type 1 diabetes. V usage is TRBV19 and J usage is TRBJ2-3; D possibly corresponds to TRBD1 (5 bases). What was sequenced was naive CD4+ T cells from blood. CDR3 sequence reads: CASSPRTTSAATQYF. For the CDR3, the DNA is TGTGCCAGTAGTCCCCGGACAACCTCCGCCGCTACGCAGTATTTT.